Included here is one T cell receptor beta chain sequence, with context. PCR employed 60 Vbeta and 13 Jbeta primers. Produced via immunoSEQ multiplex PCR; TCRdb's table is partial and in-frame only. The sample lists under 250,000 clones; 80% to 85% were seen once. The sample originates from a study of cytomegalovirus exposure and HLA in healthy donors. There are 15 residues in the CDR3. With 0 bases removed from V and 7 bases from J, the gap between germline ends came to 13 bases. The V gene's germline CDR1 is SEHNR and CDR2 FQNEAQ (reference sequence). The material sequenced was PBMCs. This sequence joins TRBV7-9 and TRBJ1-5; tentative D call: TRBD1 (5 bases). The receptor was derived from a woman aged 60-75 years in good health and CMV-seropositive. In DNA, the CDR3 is TGTGCCAGCAGCTTAGCAGGGGCGACCGAACAGCCCCAGCATTTT. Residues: CASSLAGATEQPQHF.